These T cell receptor beta chains were read from a single sample in a study of control samples from healthy donors and cancer patients. TCRdb keeps only in-frame clones here, not all; method: immunoSEQ multiplex PCR. The profile shows 45,000 or so clones, 80% to 90% of them singletons. The sample taken for sequencing was PBMCs. The receptor source for this set is a woman aged 55-69 years with lung cancer. Each CDR3 is given with its conserved first and last residue. D genes are given only for firm matches. Some rows mark clone size as missing; the rest say once, few, many or name a class of expanded clone.

D	V	J	size	DNA	CDR3
NA	TRBV7-9	TRBJ2-1	NA	TGTGCCAGCAGCTTAGCAAATTCTTACAATGAGCAGTTCTTC	CASSLANSYNEQFF
TRBD2	TRBV5-6	TRBJ2-1	NA	TGTGCCAGCAGCTTGGCCCTAGCGGGAACATACAATGAGCAGTTCTTC	CASSLALAGTYNEQFF
TRBD2	TRBV27	TRBJ2-1	NA	TGTGCCAGCAGTTTATCGGGGGGGTACAATGAGCAGTTCTTC	CASSLSGGYNEQFF
NA	TRBV30	TRBJ2-2	NA	TGTGCCTGGAGGAATCATTACACCGGGGAGCTGTTTTTT	CAWRNHYTGELFF
NA	TRBV3-1/TRBV3-2	TRBJ2-3	NA	TGTGCCAGCAGCCAGGCGATCACAGATACGCAGTATTTT	CASSQAITDTQYF
NA	TRBV6-5	TRBJ2-3	NA	TGTGCCAGCAGTTACGGCAGGGGTAACACAGATACGCAGTATTTT	CASSYGRGNTDTQYF
NA	TRBV19	TRBJ2-5	NA	TGTGCCAGTAGTACTCGCGGGACTTTTCAAGAGACCCAGTACTTC	CASSTRGTFQETQYF
NA	TRBV29-1	TRBJ1-1	NA	TGCAGCGGTGGACTGGTGGACACTGAAGCTTTCTTT	CSGGLVDTEAFF
TRBD2	TRBV7-3	TRBJ2-7	NA	TGTGCCAGCAGCTTATTACCGGGAGGGCCCTACGAGCAGTACTTC	CASSLLPGGPYEQYF
TRBD1	TRBV7-6	TRBJ2-6	NA	TGTGCCAGCAGCTTAGCGCGGGGGACAGGGGGCTATGGGGCCAACGTCCTGACTTTC	CASSLARGTGGYGANVLTF
TRBD1	TRBV6-1	TRBJ1-4	NA	TGTGCCAGCAGTGAAGCGGACAGGGTTGAAAAACTGTTTTTT	CASSEADRVEKLFF
NA	TRBV6-5	TRBJ2-7	once	TGTGCCAGCAGACGAGGGACACTGTCCTACGAGCAGTACTTC	CASRRGTLSYEQYF
NA	TRBV10-3	TRBJ1-1	NA	TGTGCCATCAGCACAAACAGAAACACTGAAGCTTTCTTT	CAISTNRNTEAFF
NA	TRBV28	TRBJ2-3	NA	TGTGCCAGCAGTTATGGGACAACCGCAGATACGCAGTATTTT	CASSYGTTADTQYF
NA	TRBV14	TRBJ1-3	NA	TGTGCCAGCAGCCAAGGCTTATACTCTGGAAACACCATATATTTT	CASSQGLYSGNTIYF
NA	TRBV7-9	TRBJ2-5	NA	TGTGCCAGCAGCACGGAGACCCAGTACTTC	CASSTETQYF
TRBD2	TRBV4-2	TRBJ2-1	NA	TGTGCCAGCAGCCAAGATTGGACTAGCGGGTCTCTGGGCAATGAGCAGTTCTTC	CASSQDWTSGSLGNEQFF
TRBD2	TRBV9	TRBJ2-1	NA	TGTGCCAGCAGCCCACCCCCCAAGGCGGGAGAGGTCAACAATGAGCAGTTCTTC	CASSPPPKAGEVNNEQFF
TRBD2	TRBV6-1	TRBJ2-1	NA	TGTGCCAGCAGTGAAATACGTGGGAGGGCGGAGCCCACCGACAATGAGCAGTTCTTC	CASSEIRGRAEPTDNEQFF
TRBD1	TRBV28	TRBJ1-2	NA	TGTGCCAGCAGTCCATGGGCAGGGGGGGATGGCTACACCTTC	CASSPWAGGDGYTF
TRBD1	TRBV5-1	TRBJ1-6	NA	TGCGCCAGCAGCGTGACAGGGATGAATTCACCCCTCCACTTT	CASSVTGMNSPLHF
TRBD2	TRBV9	TRBJ2-7	NA	TGTGCCAGCAGCGTAGCAGCGGGAGTTGACGAGCAGTACTTC	CASSVAAGVDEQYF
NA	TRBV6-1	TRBJ1-3	once	TGTGCCAGCAGTGACAGGGCAGCGGTCTCTGGAAACACCATATATTTT	CASSDRAAVSGNTIYF
TRBD2	TRBV19	TRBJ2-3	NA	TGTGCCAGTAGTATAGGAGTGACTAGCGGGACAGATACGCAGTATTTT	CASSIGVTSGTDTQYF
NA	TRBV30	TRBJ2-2	NA	TGTGCCTGGAGTGTTCTCCCCCCGGAGAAGGGGGAGCTGTTTTTT	CAWSVLPPEKGELFF
NA	TRBV5-4	TRBJ2-5	NA	TGTGCCAGCAGCTTGTCGCCTGGGGGGGCCCAAGAGACCCAGTACTTC	CASSLSPGGAQETQYF
TRBD1	TRBV11-3	TRBJ2-2	NA	TGTGCCAGCAGCCCTTGGACAGGGTCCAACACCGGGGAGCTGTTTTTT	CASSPWTGSNTGELFF
TRBD1	TRBV2	TRBJ2-4	NA	TGTGCCAGCAGTGAGGACAGGGGGCGTCAGGACATTCAGTACTTC	CASSEDRGRQDIQYF
NA	TRBV27	TRBJ2-7	NA	TGTGCCAGCTCCGGGTTCCAGGGGACCTACGAGCAGTACTTC	CASSGFQGTYEQYF
NA	TRBV7-6	TRBJ1-5	NA	TGTGCCAGCAGCCCAAGACTAGGGGAAAATCAGCCCCAGCATTTT	CASSPRLGENQPQHF
TRBD2	TRBV29-1	TRBJ2-7	few	TGCAGTGGCTCTGGGGGACTAGCGGTAACCTACGAGCAGTACTTC	CSGSGGLAVTYEQYF
TRBD2	TRBV4-2	TRBJ2-3	few	TGTGCCAGCAGCCGAAAGGCAGGACTAGCGGTTTCGGATACGCAGTATTTT	CASSRKAGLAVSDTQYF
NA	TRBV2	TRBJ2-4	NA	TGTGCCAGCAGTTTAGCAGGGGAGGCCATTCAGTACTTC	CASSLAGEAIQYF
NA	TRBV19	TRBJ1-5	NA	TGTGCCAGTAGTATCCCCCTAGGGCCCCAGCATTTT	CASSIPLGPQHF
NA	TRBV6-2/TRBV6-3	TRBJ1-6	NA	TGTGCCAGCAGTCAAAAGGGGAATTCACCCCTCCACTTT	CASSQKGNSPLHF
NA	TRBV7-9	TRBJ2-2	NA	TGTGCCAGCAGCTTAGTTAGCGAGCAAAACACCGGGGAGCTGTTTTTT	CASSLVSEQNTGELFF
NA	TRBV5-6	TRBJ1-2	NA	TGTGCCAGCAGCTTGGGCCATAACTATGGCTACACCTTC	CASSLGHNYGYTF
NA	TRBV7-6	TRBJ1-4	NA	TGTGCCAGCAGCTTAAATAACAATGAAAAACTGTTTTTT	CASSLNNNEKLFF
NA	TRBV21-1	TRBJ1-5	NA	TGTGCCAGCAGCAAAGACCCTGAGAAGAACAGCAGACTGGGAGGGGGCAATCAGCCCCAGCATTTT	CASSKDPEKNSRLGGGNQPQHF
NA	TRBV6-5	TRBJ2-1	NA	TGTGCCAGCATCCCGGATGAGCAGTTCTTC	CASIPDEQFF
NA	TRBV7-9	TRBJ2-1	NA	TGTGCCAGCAGCTTACTAGGAGGGGCCAACAATGAGCAGTTCTTC	CASSLLGGANNEQFF
TRBD1	TRBV7-9	TRBJ1-1	NA	TGTGCCAGCAGCTTCGAACGGGACAGGGGGACCCGAAGGACAGCTTTCTTT	CASSFERDRGTRRTAFF
NA	TRBV7-2	TRBJ2-7	NA	TGTGCCAGCAGCTTAAATCTCTACGAGCAGTACTTC	CASSLNLYEQYF
NA	TRBV7-6	TRBJ2-2	NA	TGTGCCAGCATCCCTCCGAACACCGGGGAGCTGTTTTTT	CASIPPNTGELFF
NA	TRBV27	TRBJ2-2	NA	TGTGCCAGCAGTCGTGAAAACACCGGGGAGCTGTTTTTT	CASSRENTGELFF
NA	TRBV5-5	TRBJ2-7	NA	TGTGCCAGCAGCGCAGACCGGGACTTCAGCTCCTACGAGCAGTACTTC	CASSADRDFSSYEQYF
NA	TRBV29-1	TRBJ2-7	once	TGCAGCGTTGAAGAAAACAGGGTCCTCGGGGGGCAGTACTTC	CSVEENRVLGGQYF
NA	TRBV18	TRBJ1-3	NA	TGTGCCAGCTCACCAAGTACCGACAGGTACTCTGGAAACACCATATATTTT	CASSPSTDRYSGNTIYF
NA	TRBV27	TRBJ2-2	NA	TGTGCCAGCAGTGAAACCCTTGGGGAGCTGTTTTTT	CASSETLGELFF
TRBD1	TRBV4-1	TRBJ1-4	NA	TGCGCCAGCAGCCAAGCCGGGACAGGGCGGGAAAAACTGTTTTTT	CASSQAGTGREKLFF